This T cell receptor (beta chain) was recorded in a study of neoadjuvant nivolumab and ipilimumab in lung cancer. Here immunoSEQ multiplex PCR was the method, and the copy in TCRdb shows in-frame clones only, minus some. The table shows a few thousand clones, with about 74% occurring only once. In regard to this clone: Its antigen remains unidentified.

Study-wide results and limits: A small number of samples were TCR sequenced.

The sequencing here drew on normal lung tissue adjacent to the tumor, taken after neoadjuvant nivolumab, alone or with ipilimumab, at or shortly before surgery. The receptor was isolated from an adult with non-small cell lung cancer. Some clones in this sample may be carry-over from other donors' samples.

The CDR3 here is CASRQSGTMGNQPQHF. The CDR3 DNA reads as TGTGCCAGCAGGCAGTCCGGGACAATGGGCAATCAGCCCCAGCATTTT. The chain uses TRBV6-6 and TRBJ1-5; tentatively, D is TRBD1 (6 bases). Germline values: CDR1 MNHNY, CDR2 SVGAGI (reference sequence). This CDR3 is built from 16 residues. V lost 6 bases, J lost 2 bases, and 17 bases lay in between.